This T cell receptor beta chain was profiled in a study of regulatory T cells in long-lasting Graves disease. A word on this clonotype: At one end, the junction sequence differs from germline, possibly due to a read error.

The CDR3 consists of 14 residues. The germline V gene has CDR1 LGHDT and CDR2 YNNKEL (reference sequence). As to time point: newly diagnosed GD, antithyroid drugs for less than 3 months. The TCR library was made from RNA extracted from PBMCs. Library construction for TCR beta used iRepertoire HTBI primers and Arm-PCR of CDR3 regions. TCRdb processed the multiplex PCR reads anew with MiXCR; each CDR3 protein has one entry. The sample consists of roughly 400,000 distinct CDR3 sequences, around 17% of them appearing once. The data were also submitted as part of a second study, on T cells in Graves' hyperthyroidism and ophthalmopathy. This second report adds: In blood, most of the thyroid clonotypes expanded above 0.001 were also present.

The sequencing used peripheral blood mononuclear cells (PBMCs), collected at new diagnosis, from a patient treated with antithyroid drugs. The receptor comes from a woman between 18 and 29 years old with Graves disease. The J gene is TRBJ2-7, the V gene TRBV3-1; a possible D gene is TRBD1 (6 bases). CDR3 in amino acids: CASSQNREHYEHYF. The CDR3 coding sequence is TGTGCCAGCAGCCAGAACAGGGAGCACTACGAGCACTACTTC.